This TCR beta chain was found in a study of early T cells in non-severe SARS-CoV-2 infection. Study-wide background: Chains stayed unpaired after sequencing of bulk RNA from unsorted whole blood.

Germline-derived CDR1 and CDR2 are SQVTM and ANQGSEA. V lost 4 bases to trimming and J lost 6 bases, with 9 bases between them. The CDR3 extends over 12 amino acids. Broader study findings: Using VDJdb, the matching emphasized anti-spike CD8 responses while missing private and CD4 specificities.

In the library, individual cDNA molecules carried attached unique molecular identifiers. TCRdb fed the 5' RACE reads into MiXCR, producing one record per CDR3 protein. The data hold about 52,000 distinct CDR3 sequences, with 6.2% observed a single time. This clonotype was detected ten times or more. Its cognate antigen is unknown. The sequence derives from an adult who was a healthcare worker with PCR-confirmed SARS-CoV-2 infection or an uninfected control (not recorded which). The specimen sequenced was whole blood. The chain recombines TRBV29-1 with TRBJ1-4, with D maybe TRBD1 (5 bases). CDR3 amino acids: CSVAGEDEKLFF. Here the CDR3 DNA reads TGCAGCGTTGCGGGGGAAGATGAAAAACTGTTTTTT.